This T cell receptor (beta chain) was sequenced during a study of beta chain features in type 1 diabetes. Study-wide results and caveats: For Type 1 diabetes patients, all four CD4+ subsets carried TCRB CDR3s that were moderately but significantly shorter. When cDNA is sequenced, cells with high TCR expression could be over-represented.

A note on this clone: Its antigen is not identified.

TCRB transcripts that were expressed got sequenced, as all of the isolated RNA had been reverse transcribed. The table came from immunoSEQ multiplex PCR; TCRdb's copy has only in-frame clones and leaves some out. Seen here are hundreds of thousands of clones, over 13% observed once, and the top ten hold 0.04%. CD45RO/CCR7/CD25/CD127/CD95/CD27 sorting isolated CD4+ naive, central memory, regulatory and stem cell-like memory cells. All of the sorted populations showed purity greater than 98%. Sample: naive CD4+ T cells from blood. The receptor was derived from a man younger than 30 with type 1 diabetes.

CDR3 nucleotide sequence: TGTGCCAGCAGCAGGGACCGGAGCTCCTACGAGCAGTACTTC. The encoded protein is CASSRDRSSYEQYF. The rearrangement joins TRBV6-5 to TRBJ2-7; D is tentatively TRBD1 or TRBD2 (5 bases each). With 6 bases removed from V and 0 bases from J, the gap between germline ends came to 12 bases. Germline CDR1 is MNHEY and CDR2 is SVGAGI. The CDR3 spans 14 residues.